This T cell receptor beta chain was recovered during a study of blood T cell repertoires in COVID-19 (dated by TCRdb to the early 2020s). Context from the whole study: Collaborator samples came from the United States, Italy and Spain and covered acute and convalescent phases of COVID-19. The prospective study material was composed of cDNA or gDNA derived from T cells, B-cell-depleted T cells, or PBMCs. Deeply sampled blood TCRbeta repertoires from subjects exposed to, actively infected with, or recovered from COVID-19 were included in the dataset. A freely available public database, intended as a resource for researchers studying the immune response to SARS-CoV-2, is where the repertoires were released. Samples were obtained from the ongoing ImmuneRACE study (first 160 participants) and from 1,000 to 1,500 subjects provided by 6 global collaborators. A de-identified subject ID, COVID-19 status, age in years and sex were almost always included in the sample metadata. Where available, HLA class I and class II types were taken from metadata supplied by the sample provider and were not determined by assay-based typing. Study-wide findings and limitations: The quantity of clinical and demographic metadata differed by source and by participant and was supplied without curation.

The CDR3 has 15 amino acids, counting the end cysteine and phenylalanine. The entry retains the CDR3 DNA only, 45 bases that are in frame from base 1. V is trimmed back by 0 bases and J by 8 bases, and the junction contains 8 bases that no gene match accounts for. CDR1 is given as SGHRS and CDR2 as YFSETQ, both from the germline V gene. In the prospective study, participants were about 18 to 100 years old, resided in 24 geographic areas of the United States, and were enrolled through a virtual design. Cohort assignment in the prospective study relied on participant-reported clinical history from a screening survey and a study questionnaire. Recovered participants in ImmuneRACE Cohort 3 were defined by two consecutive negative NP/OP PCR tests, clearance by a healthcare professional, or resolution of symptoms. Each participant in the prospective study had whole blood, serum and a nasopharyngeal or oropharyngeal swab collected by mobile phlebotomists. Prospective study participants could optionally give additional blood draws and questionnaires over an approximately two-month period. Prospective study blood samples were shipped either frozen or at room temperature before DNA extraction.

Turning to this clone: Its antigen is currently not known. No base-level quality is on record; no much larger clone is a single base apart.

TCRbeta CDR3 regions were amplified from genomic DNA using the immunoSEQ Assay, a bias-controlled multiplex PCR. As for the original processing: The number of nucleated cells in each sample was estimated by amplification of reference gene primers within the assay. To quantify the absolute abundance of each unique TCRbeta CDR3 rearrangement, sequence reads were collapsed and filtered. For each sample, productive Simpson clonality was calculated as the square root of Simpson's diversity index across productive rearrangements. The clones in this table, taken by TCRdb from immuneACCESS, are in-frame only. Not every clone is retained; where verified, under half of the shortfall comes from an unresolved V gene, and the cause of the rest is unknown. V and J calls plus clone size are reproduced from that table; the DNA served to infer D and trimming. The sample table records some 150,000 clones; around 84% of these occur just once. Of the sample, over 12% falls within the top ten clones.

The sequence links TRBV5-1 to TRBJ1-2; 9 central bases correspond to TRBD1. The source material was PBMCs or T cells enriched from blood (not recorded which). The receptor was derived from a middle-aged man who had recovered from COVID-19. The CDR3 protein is CASSLGTGASLGYTF. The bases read TGCGCCAGCAGCTTGGGGACAGGGGCCTCCTTAGGCTACACCTTC.